A selection of T cell receptor beta chains follows, all from one sample in a study of regulatory T cells in long-lasting Graves disease. Via MiXCR, TCRdb re-called the multiplex PCR reads, giving one row per CDR3 protein. The data show roughly 500,000 distinct CDR3 sequences, less than 15% seen once. This same sample was also part of a study on T cells in Graves' hyperthyroidism and ophthalmopathy.

This specimen was peripheral blood mononuclear cells (PBMCs), taken at new diagnosis, from a patient treated with antithyroid drugs. The receptor set was obtained from a man aged 25-45 years with Graves disease. Both conserved end residues are part of each CDR3. The order of the fields is D gene, V gene, J gene, clone size, CDR3 DNA, CDR3 protein. D genes are given only for firm matches. Some rows have no size entry. The others give once, few or many, or a class for an expanded clone.

D: .
V: TRBV20-1
J: TRBJ1-2
size: .
DNA: TGCAGTGCTAGTCCTTTCGCTTGGGGGCGCAAGTCTAGGGGATATGGCTACACCTTC
CDR3: CSASPFAWGRKSRGYGYTF

D: TRBD1
V: TRBV7-9
J: TRBJ1-1
size: many
DNA: TGTGCCAGCAGCTTAACAGGGGACAGTTACACTGAAGCTTTCTTT
CDR3: CASSLTGDSYTEAFF

D: TRBD2
V: TRBV20-1
J: TRBJ2-3
size: many
DNA: TGCAGTGCTAGAGATCTAGCGGGAATTACGACGGTAGATACGCAGTATTTT
CDR3: CSARDLAGITTVDTQYF

D: .
V: TRBV12-3/TRBV12-4
J: TRBJ2-1
size: .
DNA: TGTGCCAGCACTCCTTTTTTGCGGGAACCTAACAATGAGCAGTTCTTC
CDR3: CASTPFLREPNNEQFF

D: .
V: TRBV6-1
J: TRBJ1-5
size: .
DNA: TGTGCCAGCGGAAGCCGGGACGGCCCTAGACAGCCCCAGCATTTT
CDR3: CASGSRDGPRQPQHF

D: .
V: TRBV12-3/TRBV12-4
J: TRBJ2-5
size: .
DNA: TGTGCCAGCAGTCCCCGAGGACTGCTGGGAGAGACCCAGTACTTC
CDR3: CASSPRGLLGETQYF

D: .
V: TRBV6-5
J: TRBJ1-2
size: many
DNA: TGTGCCAGCAGTTCCCCGGAGGCGACGTATGGCTACACCTTC
CDR3: CASSSPEATYGYTF

D: TRBD2
V: TRBV28
J: TRBJ2-7
size: .
DNA: TGTGCCAGCAGTTCCCCCAGCGGGAGAGGAGGCGAGCAGTACTTC
CDR3: CASSSPSGRGGEQYF

D: .
V: TRBV7-2
J: TRBJ2-7
size: many
DNA: TGTGCCAGCAGCCTTATGGGTAACGAGCAGTACTTC
CDR3: CASSLMGNEQYF

D: TRBD2
V: TRBV25-1
J: TRBJ2-1
size: many
DNA: TGTGCCAGCTACGGGAGGTACAATGAGCAGTTCTTC
CDR3: CASYGRYNEQFF

D: .
V: TRBV6-1
J: TRBJ2-7
size: few
DNA: TGTGCCAGCTCCAGGGCCCAGGACGACGAGCAGTACTTC
CDR3: CASSRAQDDEQYF

D: .
V: TRBV28
J: TRBJ1-5
size: many
DNA: TGTGCCAGCAGACAGGACCAGCCCCAGCATTTT
CDR3: CASRQDQPQHF

D: .
V: TRBV29-1
J: TRBJ2-7
size: few
DNA: TGCAGCGTTGAAGTATCATACGAGCAGTACTTC
CDR3: CSVEVSYEQYF

D: .
V: TRBV7-8
J: TRBJ2-5
size: many
DNA: TGTGCCAGCAGCTCTCAAGGACAGTCGGAGACCCAGTACTTC
CDR3: CASSSQGQSETQYF

D: TRBD2
V: TRBV9
J: TRBJ2-3
size: many
DNA: TGTGCCAGCAGCTTACTAGCGGGAGAAGGAGATACGCAGTATTTT
CDR3: CASSLLAGEGDTQYF

D: .
V: TRBV5-4
J: TRBJ2-1
size: few
DNA: TGTGCCAGCAGCTTGGCCCGGGGAGGGGGGGAGTTCTTC
CDR3: CASSLARGGGEFF

D: TRBD1
V: TRBV29-1
J: TRBJ1-2
size: .
DNA: TGCAGCGTTGAGTCAGGGGGCGACAGCCCCCTCCACTATGGCTACACCTTC
CDR3: CSVESGGDSPLHYGYTF

D: .
V: TRBV4-1
J: TRBJ1-4
size: few
DNA: TGTGCCAGCAGCCAAGTCCCGCGAAGGGGAATTGCTAATGAAAAACTGTTTTTT
CDR3: CASSQVPRRGIANEKLFF

D: .
V: TRBV19
J: TRBJ2-7
size: .
DNA: TGTGCCAGTAGTATGTCGTTGCAGGGGCAATCGTACGAGCAGTACTTC
CDR3: CASSMSLQGQSYEQYF

D: .
V: TRBV30
J: TRBJ1-2
size: many
DNA: TGTGCCTGGAGGGGGAGGCCCTATGGCTACACCTTC
CDR3: CAWRGRPYGYTF

D: .
V: TRBV12-3/TRBV12-4
J: TRBJ2-7
size: many
DNA: TGTGCCAGCAGTTCAACCCGGGGGGAGCAGTACTTC
CDR3: CASSSTRGEQYF

D: .
V: TRBV20-1
J: TRBJ2-7
size: many
DNA: TGCAGTGCTAGGAAAGACGGAGTGTCGGGGGAGCAGTACTTC
CDR3: CSARKDGVSGEQYF

D: TRBD1
V: TRBV6-1
J: TRBJ1-5
size: many
DNA: TGTGCCAGCAGTGGGACAGGAGGGCCCAATCAGCCCCAGCATTTT
CDR3: CASSGTGGPNQPQHF

D: .
V: TRBV12-3/TRBV12-4
J: TRBJ1-1
size: many
DNA: TGTGCCAGCAGTTTAGGGACCTCCCCAGAAGCTTTCTTT
CDR3: CASSLGTSPEAFF

D: TRBD2
V: TRBV7-3
J: TRBJ2-3
size: few
DNA: TGTGCCAGCAGCCGTCAGGTTCTAGCGGGAGTGGATACGCAGTATTTT
CDR3: CASSRQVLAGVDTQYF

D: .
V: TRBV7-2
J: TRBJ2-7
size: many
DNA: TGTGCCAGCAGCTCAGGACCGTCTGATACATACGAGCAGTACTTC
CDR3: CASSSGPSDTYEQYF

D: .
V: TRBV28
J: TRBJ2-3
size: many
DNA: TGTGCCAGCAGCCCTCCCTCGGGGCGGGGAGATACGCAGTATTTT
CDR3: CASSPPSGRGDTQYF

D: TRBD2
V: TRBV4-2
J: TRBJ2-5
size: .
DNA: TGTGCCAGCAGCCAAGAACTAGCGGGACCCCAAGAGACCCAGTACTTC
CDR3: CASSQELAGPQETQYF

D: TRBD2
V: TRBV11-2
J: TRBJ2-4
size: many
DNA: TGTGCCAGCAGCTCAGGGGGACTAGCGGGAGGGGCCAAAAACATTCAGTACTTC
CDR3: CASSSGGLAGGAKNIQYF

D: .
V: TRBV20-1
J: TRBJ2-4
size: .
DNA: TGCAGTGCGCCGCGGGTAGCCAAAAACATTCAGTACTTC
CDR3: CSAPRVAKNIQYF

D: .
V: TRBV7-2
J: TRBJ2-3
size: many
DNA: TGTGCCAGCAGCTTAGGCGGGCCGTCTCAGAGTACGCAGTATTTT
CDR3: CASSLGGPSQSTQYF

D: TRBD2
V: TRBV2
J: TRBJ2-5
size: many
DNA: TGTGCCAGCAGGGGACTAGAAGAGACCCAGTACTTC
CDR3: CASRGLEETQYF

D: .
V: TRBV5-1
J: TRBJ2-3
size: many
DNA: TGCGCCAGCAGCTCCGACTGGTATACGCAGTATTTT
CDR3: CASSSDWYTQYF

D: TRBD2
V: TRBV7-9
J: TRBJ2-3
size: .
DNA: TGTGCCAGCAGCTCCTCGCTAGCGGGGTCAGATACGCAGTATTTT
CDR3: CASSSSLAGSDTQYF

D: .
V: TRBV29-1
J: TRBJ2-3
size: many
DNA: TGCAGCGTTGGGACCGGCCTAGATACGCAGTATTTT
CDR3: CSVGTGLDTQYF

D: .
V: TRBV20-1
J: TRBJ2-1
size: .
DNA: TGCAGTGCTAGAGTCGGCGGGCAACAATACAATGAGCAGTTCTTC
CDR3: CSARVGGQQYNEQFF

D: TRBD1
V: TRBV11-2
J: TRBJ2-3
size: many
DNA: TGTGCCAGCAGCTTAGGGACAGGGAAGACAGATACGCAGTATTTT
CDR3: CASSLGTGKTDTQYF

D: TRBD2
V: TRBV29-1
J: TRBJ2-3
size: few
DNA: TGCAGCGTTGAAGATCTTCGGCGGGAGGGAAACACAGATACGCAGTATTTT
CDR3: CSVEDLRREGNTDTQYF

D: TRBD2
V: TRBV2
J: TRBJ2-1
size: many
DNA: TGTGCCAGCAGTCCTAGCGGGACGCGGAATGAGCAGTTCTTC
CDR3: CASSPSGTRNEQFF

D: TRBD1
V: TRBV20-1
J: TRBJ2-7
size: many
DNA: TGCAGTGCTAGAGATAGGGACAGAGGGGGCCCCTACGAGCAGTACTTC
CDR3: CSARDRDRGGPYEQYF

D: .
V: TRBV12-3/TRBV12-4
J: TRBJ1-2
size: many
DNA: TGTGCCAGCAGTCCCGGGGCAGCTAACTATGGCTACACCTTC
CDR3: CASSPGAANYGYTF

D: .
V: TRBV6-1
J: TRBJ1-5
size: .
DNA: TGTGCCGCCTCCAAAGCCCGGCAGTCAGGGGACCAGCCCCAGCATTTT
CDR3: CAASKARQSGDQPQHF

D: .
V: TRBV6-9
J: TRBJ2-1
size: few
DNA: TGTGCCAGCAGTTATGGGTCGGAAAGCAATGAGCAGTTCTTC
CDR3: CASSYGSESNEQFF

D: .
V: TRBV6-5
J: TRBJ1-2
size: many
DNA: TGTGCCAGCAGTTACGGGGGGTTCGGCTACACCTTC
CDR3: CASSYGGFGYTF

D: .
V: TRBV3-1
J: TRBJ1-6
size: few
DNA: TGTGCCAGCAGCCAGGGTTACTCACCCCTCCACTTT
CDR3: CASSQGYSPLHF

D: TRBD1
V: TRBV11-3
J: TRBJ2-3
size: many
DNA: TGTGCCAGCAGCCTCGACCCGGGACAGGGTAGCACAGATACGCAGTATTTT
CDR3: CASSLDPGQGSTDTQYF

D: .
V: TRBV29-1
J: TRBJ1-1
size: many
DNA: TGCAGCGGGCGGACAGCCCTGAACACTGAAGCTTTCTTT
CDR3: CSGRTALNTEAFF

D: .
V: TRBV28
J: TRBJ1-5
size: few
DNA: TGTGCCACCCTACCCTTCGGGCGCAATCAGCCCCAGCATTTT
CDR3: CATLPFGRNQPQHF

D: TRBD1
V: TRBV19
J: TRBJ1-2
size: .
DNA: TGTGCCAGTAGTATGCCAGGGGGCGCGGATGGCTACACCTTC
CDR3: CASSMPGGADGYTF

D: TRBD1
V: TRBV20-1
J: TRBJ1-5
size: many
DNA: TGCAGTGCTAGTGCGACAGGGCAGCCCCAGCATTTT
CDR3: CSASATGQPQHF

D: TRBD1
V: TRBV12-3/TRBV12-4
J: TRBJ1-1
size: many
DNA: TGTGCCAGCACCTGGGACAGGAACACTGAAGCTTTCTTT
CDR3: CASTWDRNTEAFF

D: TRBD1
V: TRBV20-1
J: TRBJ2-7
size: .
DNA: TGCAGTGCTAGGCCGGGACAGGGTTTTATGGAGCAGTACTTC
CDR3: CSARPGQGFMEQYF